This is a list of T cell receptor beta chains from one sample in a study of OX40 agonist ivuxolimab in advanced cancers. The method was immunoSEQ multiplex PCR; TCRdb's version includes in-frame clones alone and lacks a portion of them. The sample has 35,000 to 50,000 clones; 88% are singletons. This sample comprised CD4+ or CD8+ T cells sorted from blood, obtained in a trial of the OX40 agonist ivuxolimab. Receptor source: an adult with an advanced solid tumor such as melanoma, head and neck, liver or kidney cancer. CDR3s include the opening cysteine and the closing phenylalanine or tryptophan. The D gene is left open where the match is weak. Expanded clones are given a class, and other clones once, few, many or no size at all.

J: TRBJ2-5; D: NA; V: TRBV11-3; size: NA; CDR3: CASSPGINVGETQYF; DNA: TGTGCCAGCAGCCCAGGAATCAATGTAGGGGAGACCCAGTACTTC
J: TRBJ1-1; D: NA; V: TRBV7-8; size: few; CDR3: CASSFGMRNTEAFF; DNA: TGTGCCAGCAGCTTCGGGATGAGGAACACTGAAGCTTTCTTT
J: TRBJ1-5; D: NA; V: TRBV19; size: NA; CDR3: CASSSRQPNQPQHF; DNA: TGTGCCAGTAGTTCACGACAGCCAAATCAGCCCCAGCATTTT
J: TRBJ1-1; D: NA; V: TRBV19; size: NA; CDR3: CASSITRGTEAFF; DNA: TGTGCCAGTAGTATTACCAGGGGCACTGAAGCTTTCTTT
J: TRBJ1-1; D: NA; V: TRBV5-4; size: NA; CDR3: CASSLDTEAFF; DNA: TGTGCCAGCAGTTTGGACACTGAAGCTTTCTTT
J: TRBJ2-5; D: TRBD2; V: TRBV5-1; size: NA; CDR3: CASSLALAGGRETQYF; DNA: TGCGCCAGCAGCTTGGCTCTAGCGGGAGGTCGGGAGACCCAGTACTTC
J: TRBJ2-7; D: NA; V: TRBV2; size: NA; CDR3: CASTTPRGAAYEQYF; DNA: TGTGCCAGCACCACGCCCCGAGGGGCCGCCTACGAGCAGTACTTC
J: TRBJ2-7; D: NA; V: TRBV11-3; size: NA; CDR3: CASSLGPGFNEQYF; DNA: TGTGCCAGCAGCTTAGGTCCGGGTTTCAACGAGCAGTACTTC
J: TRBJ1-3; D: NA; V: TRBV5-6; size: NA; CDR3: CASSLRGSGNTIYF; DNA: TGTGCCAGCAGCTTGAGAGGCTCTGGAAACACCATATATTTT
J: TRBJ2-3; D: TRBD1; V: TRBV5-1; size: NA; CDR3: CASSWDRGFVDTQYF; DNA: TGCGCCAGCAGTTGGGACAGGGGATTCGTCGATACGCAGTATTTT
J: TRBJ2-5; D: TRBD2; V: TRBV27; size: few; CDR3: CASSMGLAVKETQYF; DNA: TGTGCCAGCAGTATGGGACTAGCGGTGAAAGAGACCCAGTACTTC
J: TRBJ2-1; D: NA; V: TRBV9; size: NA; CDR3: CASSVSPTTLSEQFF; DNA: TGTGCCAGCAGCGTATCTCCGACCACCTTATCTGAGCAGTTCTTC
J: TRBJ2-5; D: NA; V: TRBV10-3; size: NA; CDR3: CAISESQQTQYF; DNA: TGTGCCATCAGTGAGTCTCAACAGACCCAGTACTTC
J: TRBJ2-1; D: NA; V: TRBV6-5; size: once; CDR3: CASQRPSSYNEQFF; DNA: TGTGCCAGTCAAAGGCCGAGCTCCTACAATGAGCAGTTCTTC
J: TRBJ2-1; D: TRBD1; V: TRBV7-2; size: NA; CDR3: CASSKRQGNYNEQFF; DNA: TGTGCCAGCAGCAAGAGACAGGGAAACTACAATGAGCAGTTCTTC
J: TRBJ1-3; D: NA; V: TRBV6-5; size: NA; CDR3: CASSIKPYSGNTIYF; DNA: TGTGCCAGCAGTATCAAACCTTACTCTGGAAACACCATATATTTT
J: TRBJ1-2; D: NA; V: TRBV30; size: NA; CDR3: CAWRAVYGYTF; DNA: TGTGCCTGGAGGGCTGTCTATGGCTACACCTTC
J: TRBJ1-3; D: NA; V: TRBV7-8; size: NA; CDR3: CASSLTSSGNTIYF; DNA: TGTGCCAGCAGCTTAACGAGCTCTGGAAACACCATATATTTT
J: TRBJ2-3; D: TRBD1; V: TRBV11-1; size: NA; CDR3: CASSLAPGQVGNF; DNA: TGTGCCAGCAGCTTAGCCCCGGGACAGGTCGGTAATTTT
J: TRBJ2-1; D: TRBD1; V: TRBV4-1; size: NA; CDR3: CASSRPDRRNEQFF; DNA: TGCGCCAGCAGCCGACCGGACAGGAGGAATGAGCAGTTCTTC
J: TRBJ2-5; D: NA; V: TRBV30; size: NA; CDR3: CAWSVGGGGETQYF; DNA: TGTGCCTGGAGTGTGGGTGGAGGGGGAGAGACCCAGTACTTC
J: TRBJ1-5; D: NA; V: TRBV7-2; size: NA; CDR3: CASSLLGQSSGNQPQHF; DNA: TGTGCCAGCAGCTTATTAGGGCAATCGTCGGGAAACCAGCCCCAGCATTTT
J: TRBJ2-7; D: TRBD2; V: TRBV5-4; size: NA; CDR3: CASSYGRGGSRYEQYF; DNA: TGTGCCAGCAGCTATGGAAGGGGCGGGAGTAGGTACGAGCAGTACTTC
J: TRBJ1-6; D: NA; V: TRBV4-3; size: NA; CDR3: CASSQKSNSPLHF; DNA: TGCGCCAGCAGCCAAAAGTCCAATTCACCCCTCCACTTT
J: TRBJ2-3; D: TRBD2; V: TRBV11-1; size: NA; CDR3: CASSLPTGGSDTQYF; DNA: TGTGCCAGCAGCTTACCGACGGGGGGGTCAGATACGCAGTATTTT
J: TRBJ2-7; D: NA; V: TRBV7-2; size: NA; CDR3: CASSLDGYPYEQYF; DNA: TGTGCCAGCAGCTTAGATGGCTACCCCTACGAGCAGTACTTC
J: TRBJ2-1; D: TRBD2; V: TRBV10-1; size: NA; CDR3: CASSEWGTLAGPTEQFF; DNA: TGCGCCAGCAGTGAGTGGGGCACCCTAGCGGGACCAACGGAGCAGTTCTTC
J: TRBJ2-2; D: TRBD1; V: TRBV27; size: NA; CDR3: CASSLRTGSGELFF; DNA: TGTGCCAGCAGTTTAAGGACAGGGTCCGGGGAGCTGTTTTTT
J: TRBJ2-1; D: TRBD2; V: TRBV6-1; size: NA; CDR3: CASSEGTSGRAGRNEQFF; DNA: TGTGCCAGCAGTGAAGGGACTAGCGGGAGGGCCGGCAGGAATGAGCAGTTCTTC